The text below deals with one T cell receptor (beta chain). This record belongs to a study of control samples from healthy donors and cancer patients. The method was immunoSEQ multiplex PCR; TCRdb's version includes in-frame clones alone and lacks a portion of them. The data show 50,000 to 70,000 clones, over 75% seen once. The CDR3 extends over 14 amino acids. Trimming took 3 bases from V and 3 from J, leaving 9 bases between them. Germline V gene sequence: CDR1 MNHEY, CDR2 SMNVEV (reference sequence). V usage is TRBV27 and J usage is TRBJ1-5; TRBD1 is a possible D gene (5 bases). Material for sequencing was blood. This TCR derives from a man aged 50-59 years in good health. The CDR3 reads CASSLRQFNQPQHF. CDR3 bases: TGTGCCAGCAGTTTGAGACAGTTCAATCAGCCCCAGCATTTT.